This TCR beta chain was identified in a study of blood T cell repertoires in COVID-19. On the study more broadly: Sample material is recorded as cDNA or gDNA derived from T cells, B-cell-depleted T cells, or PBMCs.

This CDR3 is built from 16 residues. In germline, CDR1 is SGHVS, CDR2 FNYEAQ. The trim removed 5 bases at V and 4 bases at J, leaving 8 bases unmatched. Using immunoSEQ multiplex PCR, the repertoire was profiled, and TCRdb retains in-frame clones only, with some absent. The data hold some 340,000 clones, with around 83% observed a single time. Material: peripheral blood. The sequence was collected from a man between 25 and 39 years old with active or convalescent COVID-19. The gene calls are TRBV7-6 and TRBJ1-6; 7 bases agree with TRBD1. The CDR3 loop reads CASSQTGIGYNSPLHF. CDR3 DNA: TGTGCCAGCAGCCAGACAGGGATCGGGTATAATTCACCCCTCCACTTT. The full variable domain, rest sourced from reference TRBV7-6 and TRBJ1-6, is GAGVSQSPRYKVTKRGQDVALRCDPISGHVSLYWYRQALGQGPEFLTYFNYEAQQDKSGLPNDRFSAERPEGSISTLTIQRTEQRDSAMYRCASSQTGIGYNSPLHFGNGTRLTVT.